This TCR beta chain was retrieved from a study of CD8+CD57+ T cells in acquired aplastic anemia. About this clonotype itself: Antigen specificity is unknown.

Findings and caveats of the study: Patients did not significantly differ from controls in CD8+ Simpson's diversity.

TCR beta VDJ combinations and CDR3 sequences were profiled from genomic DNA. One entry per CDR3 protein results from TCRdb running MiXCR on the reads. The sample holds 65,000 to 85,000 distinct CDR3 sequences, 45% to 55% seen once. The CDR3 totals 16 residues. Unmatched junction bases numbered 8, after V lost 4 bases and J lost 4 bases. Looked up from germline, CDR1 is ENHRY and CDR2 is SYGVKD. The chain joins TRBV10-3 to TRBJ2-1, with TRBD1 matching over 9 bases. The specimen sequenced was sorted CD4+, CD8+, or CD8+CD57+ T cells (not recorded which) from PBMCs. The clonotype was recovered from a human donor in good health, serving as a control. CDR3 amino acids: CAISAWTGEEYNEQFF. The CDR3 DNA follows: TGTGCCATCAGTGCTTGGACAGGGGAAGAGTACAATGAGCAGTTCTTC.